Shown below are 15 T cell receptor beta chains from a single sample sequenced in a study of blood T cell repertoires in COVID-19. Profiled with immunoSEQ multiplex PCR; TCRdb holds only in-frame clones, not every one. This sample carries just over 300,000 clones, about 90% of them seen once, and the ten largest clones take 1.5% to 2%. Sequencing input: peripheral blood. The receptors originated from a woman in her twenties or thirties with COVID-19, enrolled during active disease.

The V call is TRBV27, the J call TRBJ1-5; D ambiguous. Trimming stripped 5 bases from V and 4 bases from J, with 9 bases between. This CDR3 comprises 13 residues. Germline CDR1 is MNHEY and CDR2 is SMNVEV (reference sequence). In DNA form, the CDR3 reads TGTGCCAGCAGTGGGCAGATTAATCAGCCCCAGCATTTT. Translating it yields CASSGQINQPQHF.

This rearrangement joins TRBV2 to TRBJ2-2; TRBD2 aligns across 10 bases. V was pared by 4 bases and J by 6 bases, with 5 bases of the junction left unmatched. Germline V CDR1 and CDR2: SNHLY, FYNNEI. There are 15 residues in the CDR3. The CDR3 region is CASSGTSGVSGELFF. CDR3 coding DNA: TGTGCCAGCAGTGGTACTAGCGGGGTTTCCGGGGAGCTGTTTTTT.

For the CDR3, the DNA is TGTGCCAGCTCACCACCCTACTCTGGGGCCAACGTCCTGACTTTC. Its translation: CASSPPYSGANVLTF. The rearrangement joins TRBV18 to TRBJ2-6; D call uncertain. CDR1 KGHSH and CDR2 LQKENI come from the germline V gene. The CDR3 totals 15 residues. V was shortened by 0 bases and J by 0 bases, with 3 bases between the two germline ends.

The chain employs TRBV2 and TRBJ2-1; D might be TRBD2 (5 bases). With 5 bases removed from V and 0 bases from J, the gap between germline ends came to 17 bases. CDR1 SNHLY and CDR2 FYNNEI come from the germline V gene. This CDR3 comprises 17 residues. CDR3 loop: CASSPPGILSSYNEQFF. The CDR3 DNA reads TGTGCCAGCAGTCCGCCCGGGATTCTCAGCTCCTACAATGAGCAGTTCTTC. Full variable domain (outside the CDR3, taken from reference TRBV2 and TRBJ2-1): EPEVTQTPSHQVTQMGQEVILRCVPISNHLYFYWYRQILGQKVEFLVSFYNNEISEKSEIFDDQFSVERPDGSNFTLKIRSTKLEDSAMYFCASSPPGILSSYNEQFFGPGTRLTVL.

This chain links TRBV10-2 with TRBJ1-1; 9 bases align to TRBD1. Per germline, CDR1 WSHSY and CDR2 SAAADI. V lost 2 bases to trimming and J lost 4 bases; unmatched junction nucleotides: 5. There are 15 residues in the CDR3. The CDR3 DNA follows: TGCGCCAGCAGTGAGCCTAACAGGGGGCTCACTGAAGCTTTCTTT. Protein sequence: CASSEPNRGLTEAFF.

The chain uses TRBV2 and TRBJ1-5, with D possibly TRBD1 on 5 matching bases. Deletions cut 6 bases from V and 3 bases from J, with 24 bases between. Germline lookup yields CDR1 SNHLY and CDR2 FYNNEI. CDR3 length: 18 amino acids. As DNA, the CDR3 is TGTGCCAGCAGCCGACTAGGTCCGCAGGGTCCTAACAATCAGCCCCAGCATTTT. Its translation is CASSRLGPQGPNNQPQHF.

The chain combines TRBV28 with TRBJ1-6; TRBD1 agrees at 8 bases. Germline V lookup: CDR1 MDHEN, CDR2 SYDVKM. CDR3 length: 17 amino acids. The ends lost 3 bases at V and 8 bases at J; junction bases unmatched: 12. Here the CDR3 reads CASSFTAYRGAYSPLHF. Written as DNA, the CDR3 is TGTGCCAGCAGTTTCACGGCCTACAGGGGGGCGTATTCACCCCTCCACTTT.

The chain has TRBV15 and TRBJ2-2; D possibly corresponds to TRBD1 (5 bases). The CDR3 contains 16 residues. Between the trimmed V and J ends, which lost 0 bases and 3 bases, there was a span of 11 bases. Germline V lookup: CDR1 LNHNV, CDR2 YYDKDF (reference sequence). CDR3 DNA sequence: TGTGCCACCAGCAGAGACATAGGGGTGGACACCGGGGAGCTGTTTTTT. As protein: CATSRDIGVDTGELFF.

Only one count was recorded for this clone. The genes are TRBV5-1 and TRBJ2-7, with 8 bases identical to TRBD2. CDR3 length equals 14 residues. Per the germline V gene, CDR1 is SGHRS and CDR2 is YFSETQ. V was clipped by 3 bases and J by 1 base; unmatched bases: 3. The CDR3 region has the DNA TGCGCCAGCAGCTCGGGCGGGGGGTCCTACGAGCAGTACTTC. Translation gives CASSSGGGSYEQYF. Filled out from reference TRBV5-1 and TRBJ2-7, the complete variable domain reads KAGVTQTPRYLIKTRGQQVTLSCSPISGHRSVSWYQQTPGQGLQFLFEYFSETQRNKGNFPGRFSGRQFSNSRSEMNVSTLELGDSALYLCASSSGGGSYEQYFGPGTRLTVT.

V is TRBV4-1 and J is TRBJ1-5; 9 bases agree with TRBD1. With 1 base clipped from V and 0 bases from J, the junction kept 7 bases outside the gene matches. The CDR3 extends over 18 amino acids. Germline CDR1 reads MGHRA; CDR2 reads YSYEKL. CDR3 nucleotides: TGCGCCAGCAGCCAAGGTCCCGGGACAGGGTATAGCAATCAGCCCCAGCATTTT. This sequence encodes CASSQGPGTGYSNQPQHF.

This chain joins TRBV12-5 and TRBJ1-5, with 11 bases identical to TRBD1. V shed 4 bases, J shed 2 bases, and the junction held 4 bases outside the gene matches. CDR3 length equals 16 residues. Per the germline V gene, CDR1 is LGHNT and CDR2 is FRNRAP. Here the CDR3 reads CASGWTGGLGNQPQHF. CDR3 coding DNA: TGTGCTAGTGGTTGGACAGGGGGCTTAGGCAATCAGCCCCAGCATTTT.

The J gene is TRBJ1-5, the V gene TRBV5-8; D remains unclear. Germline-derived CDR1 and CDR2 are SGHTS and YDEGEE. The CDR3 has 15 amino acids. V lost 2 bases and J 4 bases, leaving 13 bases between the germline ends. The CDR3 sequence: CASSFLAGENQPQHF. Written as DNA, the CDR3 is TGTGCCAGCAGCTTCTTAGCCGGGGAGAATCAGCCCCAGCATTTT. The full variable domain, rest sourced from reference TRBV5-8 and TRBJ1-5, is EAGVTQSPTHLIKTRGQQATLRCSPISGHTSVYWYQQALGLGLQFLLWYDEGEERNRGNFPPRFSGRQFPNYSSELNVNALELEDSALYLCASSFLAGENQPQHFGDGTRLSIL.

This chain uses TRBV7-2 with TRBJ1-6; TRBD1 matches 9 bases. Trimming at V came to 4 bases and at J to 0 bases, leaving 1 base not matched to a gene. The CDR3 sequence is 16 residues long. Per the germline V gene, CDR1 is SGHTA and CDR2 is FQGNSA. CDR3: CASSSDRGSYNSPLHF. Here the CDR3 DNA reads TGTGCCAGCAGCTCGGACAGGGGCTCCTATAATTCACCCCTCCACTTT. Together with reference TRBV7-2 and TRBJ1-6, the CDR3 gives the full variable domain: GAGVSQSPSNKVTEKGKDVELRCDPISGHTALYWYRQSLGQGLEFLIYFQGNSAPDKSGLPSDRFSAERTGGSVSTLTIQRTQQEDSAVYLCASSSDRGSYNSPLHFGNGTRLTVT.

The J gene is TRBJ1-4, the V gene TRBV2, with D unresolved. CDR3 length equals 15 residues. V lost 2 bases, J lost 5 bases, and 12 bases lay in between. Germline V CDR1 and CDR2: SNHLY, FYNNEI. The CDR3 loop reads CASSELSSLNEKLFF. The CDR3 DNA reads as TGTGCCAGCAGTGAATTGTCCTCCCTAAATGAAAAACTGTTTTTT.

The gene calls are TRBV11-3 and TRBJ2-7; D not certain. The CDR3 is made up of 12 amino acids. Per the germline V gene, CDR1 is SGHNT and CDR2 is YENEEA. The ends were cut back, 4 bases at V and 7 bases at J, with 11 bases in the middle. CDR3 region: CASSYAQWEQYF. DNA for the CDR3: TGTGCCAGCAGCTACGCCCAGTGGGAGCAGTACTTC.